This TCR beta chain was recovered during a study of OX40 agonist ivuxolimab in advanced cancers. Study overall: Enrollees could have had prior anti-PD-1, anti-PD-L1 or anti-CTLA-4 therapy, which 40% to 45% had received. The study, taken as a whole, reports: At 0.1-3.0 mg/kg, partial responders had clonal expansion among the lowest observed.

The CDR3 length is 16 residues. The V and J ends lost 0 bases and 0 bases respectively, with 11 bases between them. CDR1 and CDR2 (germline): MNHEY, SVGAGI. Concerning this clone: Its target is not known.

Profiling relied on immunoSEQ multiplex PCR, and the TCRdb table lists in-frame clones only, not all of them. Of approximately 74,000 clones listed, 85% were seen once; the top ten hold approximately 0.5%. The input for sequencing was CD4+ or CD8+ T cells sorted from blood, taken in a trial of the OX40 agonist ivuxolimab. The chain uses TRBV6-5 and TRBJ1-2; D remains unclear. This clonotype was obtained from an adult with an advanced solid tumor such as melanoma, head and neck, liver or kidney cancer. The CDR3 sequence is CASSYSGSRANYGYTF. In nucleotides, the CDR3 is TGTGCCAGCAGTTACTCAGGGAGCCGAGCTAACTATGGCTACACCTTC.